This TCR beta chain was found in a study of human T cells and chemical hapten exposure. The wider study: Patch tests put 0.01% DPC on the upper back, and the results were checked at 6 days.

CDR1 is SGHRS and CDR2 is YFSETQ in the germline V gene. The CDR3 sequence is 18 residues long. The junction had 5 bases not matched to a gene; V was cut back by 0 bases and J by 0 bases. Study conclusions and caveats: Expanded TCRs grouped into significantly more large CDR3 similarity clusters than controls produced. Following DPC sensitization, TCRs present above 1 in 1000 frequency showed no change.

This clonotype was observed a few times. What it binds is unknown. Regarding time point: patch test 2, 6 weeks after DPC sensitization. As to treatment: therapeutic diphenylcyclopropenone sensitization with weekly scalp DPC. Individual cDNA molecules in this library carried unique molecular identifiers. TCRdb recomputed calls from the RACE reads with MiXCR, one row per CDR3 protein. The data show 350,000 to 400,000 distinct CDR3 sequences, around 6% seen once. V and J are TRBV5-1 and TRBJ2-6; TRBD1 matches 8 bases. The sequence was obtained from a woman younger than 30 with alopecia areata. Some clones in this sample may be carry-over from other donors' samples. The sample was whole blood, taken in connection with sensitization to the hapten diphenylcyclopropenone (DPC). The CDR3 reads CASSLGQGTPSGANVLTF. The CDR3 DNA follows: TGCGCCAGCAGCTTGGGACAGGGGACCCCCTCTGGGGCCAACGTCCTGACTTTC.